Shown below are 17 T cell receptor beta chains from a single sample sequenced in a study of T cells in Graves' hyperthyroidism and ophthalmopathy. Amplification yielded TCR beta CDR3 regions, with RNA transcripts as the source. First-round RT-PCR with HTBI primers amplified the TCR CDR3 region. A single record per CDR3 protein comes from TCRdb applying MiXCR to the multiplex PCR reads. The sample includes about 540,000 distinct CDR3 sequences, 40% to 55% of them seen just once. Sequences were obtained from peripheral blood or thyroid tissue (not recorded which). These receptors were taken from a young woman with Graves' hyperthyroidism.

The V and J genes are TRBV2 and TRBJ2-5; TRBD2 agrees at 10 bases. Germline V gene lookup returns CDR1 SNHLY and CDR2 FYNNEI. V shed 2 bases and J 5 bases; nucleotides not matched to a gene: 8. CDR3 length: 16 residues. CDR3 DNA: TGTGCCAGCAGTGAAAAGGAGCGGGAGGGCCCTGAGACCCAGTACTTC. Translating it yields CASSEKEREGPETQYF.

Note on this clonotype: A clone one base away is much larger, so this may be a read error. The gene calls are TRBV29-1 and TRBJ1-1; weak D call: TRBD1 (5 bases). This CDR3 is 11 amino acids long. CDR1 and CDR2 (germline): SQVTM, ANQGSEA. V lost 7 bases and J lost 6, with 12 bases in between. The CDR3 here is CSGGAFAEAFF. Written as DNA, the CDR3 is TGCAGCGGCGGGGCTTTCGCTGAAGCTTTCTTT. Full variable domain (outside the CDR3, taken from reference TRBV29-1 and TRBJ1-1): SAVISQKPSRDICQRGTSLTIQCQVDSQVTMMFWYRQQPGQSLTLIATANQGSEATYESGFVIDKFPISRPNLTFSTLTVSNMSPEDSSIYLCSGGAFAEAFFGQGTRLTVV.

V gene TRBV20-1 combines with J gene TRBJ2-7, with 11 positions matching TRBD2. The CDR3 totals 15 residues. V shed 1 base and J 7 bases; nucleotides not matched to a gene: 9. Germline V lookup: CDR1 DFQATT, CDR2 SNEGSKA (reference sequence). The CDR3 reads CSARVPLAGEQEQYF. The CDR3, as DNA: TGCAGTGCTAGAGTACCACTAGCGGGAGAACAAGAGCAGTACTTC.

The table lists this clonotype with a few counts. The chain combines TRBV24-1 with TRBJ2-5; a weak D match, TRBD1 (6 bases). Germline values: CDR1 KGHDR, CDR2 SFDVKD. The ends were cut back, 2 bases at V and 6 bases at J, with 15 bases in the middle. The CDR3 runs to 15 residues. The DNA of the CDR3 is TGTGCCACCAGTGATTCGACAGGATTGGTGAAGACCCAGTACTTC. It encodes CATSDSTGLVKTQYF.

The V call is TRBV19, the J call TRBJ2-7; 8 bases map to TRBD1. CDR1 is LNHDA, CDR2 SQIVND, per germline (reference sequence). CDR3 size: 14 residues. Trimming cost V 0 bases and J 5 bases; bases outside gene matches: 3. CDR3 sequence (DNA): TGTGCCAGTAGTATAGACAGGGGGCTGAACGAGCAGTACTTC. Amino acids: CASSIDRGLNEQYF.

This chain connects TRBV29-1 to TRBJ2-7, with TRBD2 matching over 11 bases. V was pared by 8 bases and J by 0 bases, with 3 bases of the junction left unmatched. CDR3 size: 13 residues. Germline CDR1 and CDR2: SQVTM and ANQGSEA. CDR3 sequence reads: CSITSGSSYEQYF. The CDR3 bases are TGCAGCATTACTAGCGGGAGCTCCTACGAGCAGTACTTC.

There are many counts of this clonotype. The chain links TRBV29-1 to TRBJ1-2; TRBD1 matches at 9 bases. CDR3 size: 12 residues. Germline CDR1 and CDR2: SQVTM and ANQGSEA. V trimming: 3 bases; J trimming: 8 bases; junction bases outside the gene matches: 4. This CDR3 is CSVEGTGIGYTF. The CDR3 DNA reads TGCAGCGTTGAGGGGACAGGGATCGGCTACACCTTC.

The chain recombines TRBV12-3 or TRBV12-4 with TRBJ1-6, with TRBD1 matching over 8 bases. The CDR3 spans 14 residues. The V gene end was trimmed by 6 bases and the J gene end by 9 bases; junction bases not matched to a gene: 7. CDR3 bases: TGTGCCAGCAGACCCGGGACAGGTACTTCACCCCTCCACTTT. Translation: CASRPGTGTSPLHF.

This clonotype has a count of ten or more. The rearrangement uses TRBV7-9 and TRBJ1-2; 10 nucleotides match TRBD1. The CDR3 consists of 14 residues. Germline lookup yields CDR1 SEHNR and CDR2 FQNEAQ (reference sequence). The V segment lost 5 bases and the J segment 8 bases; nucleotides outside the gene matches: 8. The CDR3 is CASSTNGQGGGYTF. The DNA of the CDR3 is TGTGCCAGCAGCACCAACGGACAGGGGGGGGGCTACACCTTC.

On this clonotype itself: A much larger clone sits a single nucleotide away, making a read error possible. The chain combines TRBV2 with TRBJ1-2; D may be TRBD1 (5 bases). This CDR3 contains 15 residues. CDR1 is SNHLY and CDR2 is FYNNEI in the germline V gene. The CDR3 sequence is CASSEDVGVDYSYTF. The CDR3 DNA reads as TGTGCCAGCAGTGAAGATGTGGGGGTAGACTATAGCTACACCTTC.

The genes are TRBV7-2 and TRBJ2-7; 12 bases are shared with TRBD2. This CDR3 has 18 amino acids. Trimming removed 5 bases from V and 6 bases from J; junction bases left unmatched: 17. Per the germline V gene, CDR1 is SGHTA and CDR2 is FQGNSA. In nucleotides, the CDR3 is TGTGCCAGCAGCCCGGTCCGACTAGCGGGAGCTTCTTTTGGCGAGCAGTACTTC. Translated: CASSPVRLAGASFGEQYF.

This clonotype occurred a few times. The rearrangement joins TRBV3-1 to TRBJ2-2; D not certain. V shed 4 bases and J shed 1 base, with 4 bases lying between them. The CDR3 totals 13 residues. CDR1 and CDR2 (germline): LGHDT, YNNKEL (reference sequence). DNA of the CDR3: TGTGCCAGCAGCCCTTGGAACACCGGGGAGCTGTTTTTT. Translated: CASSPWNTGELFF.

This clonotype was found many times. The V and J genes are TRBV29-1 and TRBJ1-2; 7 bases are shared with TRBD1. The CDR3 loop spans 14 amino acids. Germline V gene data show CDR1 as SQVTM and CDR2 as ANQGSEA. J was trimmed by 3 bases and V by 3 bases; bases with no gene match: 7. The CDR3 region is CSVDATGNDYGYTF. Here the CDR3 DNA reads TGCAGCGTTGACGCGACAGGGAATGACTATGGCTACACCTTC.

The CDR3 DNA sequence: TGTGCCAGCAGTTACCAGGGGAGCTCCGAGCAGTACTTC. Protein product: CASSYQGSSEQYF. The chain employs TRBV2 and TRBJ2-7; D perhaps matches TRBD1 (6 bases). The CDR3 consists of 13 residues. Trimming removed 5 bases from V and 6 bases from J, with 14 bases in between. Germline loops: CDR1 SNHLY, CDR2 FYNNEI. Full variable domain (outside the CDR3, taken from reference TRBV2 and TRBJ2-7): EPEVTQTPSHQVTQMGQEVILRCVPISNHLYFYWYRQILGQKVEFLVSFYNNEISEKSEIFDDQFSVERPDGSNFTLKIRSTKLEDSAMYFCASSYQGSSEQYFGPGTRLTVT.

The chain has TRBV7-9 and TRBJ1-3, with TRBD1 as a possible D gene (6 bases). Germline V gives CDR1 SEHNR, CDR2 FQNEAQ (reference sequence). This CDR3 contains 11 residues. The V end lost 10 bases, the J end lost 7 bases, and 11 bases lay between the germline ends. CDR3 region: CATRRGNTIYF. The CDR3 DNA sequence: TGTGCCACCCGAAGGGGGAACACCATATATTTT.

The chain recombines TRBV4-3 with TRBJ1-2; 7 bases fit TRBD1. The ends lost 0 bases at V and 6 bases at J; junction bases unmatched: 7. CDR1 is LGHNA and CDR2 is YSLEER in the germline V gene. This CDR3 is 15 amino acids long. This chain's CDR3 is CASSQERKGAHGYTF. The CDR3, as DNA: TGCGCCAGCAGCCAAGAGAGAAAGGGGGCGCATGGCTACACCTTC.

This clonotype was seen just once. The CDR3 does not end in the conserved phenylalanine or tryptophan, so this is likely a read error. The DNA is left out, because the CDR3 cannot be placed on it with certainty; the CDR3 is given as TCRdb lists it. V usage is TRBV29-1 and J usage is TRBJ1-1; the D call TRBD1 from the table was never checked on the DNA. The CDR3 is made up of 9 amino acids, end residues included. Germline V CDR1 and CDR2: SQVTM, ANQGSEA. This CDR3 reads CSGGTGGDY.